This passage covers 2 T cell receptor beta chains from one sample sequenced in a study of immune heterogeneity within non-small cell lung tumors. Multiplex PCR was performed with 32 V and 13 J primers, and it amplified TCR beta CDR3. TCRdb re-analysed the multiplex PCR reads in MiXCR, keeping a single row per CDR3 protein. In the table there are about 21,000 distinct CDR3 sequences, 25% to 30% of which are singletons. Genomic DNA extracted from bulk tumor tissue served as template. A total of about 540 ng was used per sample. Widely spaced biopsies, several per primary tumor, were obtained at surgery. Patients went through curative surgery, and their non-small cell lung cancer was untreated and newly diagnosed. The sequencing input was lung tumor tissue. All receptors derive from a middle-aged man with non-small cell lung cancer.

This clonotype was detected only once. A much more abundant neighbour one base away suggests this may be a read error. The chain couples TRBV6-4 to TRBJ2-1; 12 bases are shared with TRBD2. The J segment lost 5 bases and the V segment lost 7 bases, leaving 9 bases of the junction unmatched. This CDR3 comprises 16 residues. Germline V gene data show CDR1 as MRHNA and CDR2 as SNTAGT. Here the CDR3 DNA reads TGTGCCAGCAATCCTCTAGGACTAGCGGGGAACAATGAGCAGTTCTTC. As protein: CASNPLGLAGNNEQFF.

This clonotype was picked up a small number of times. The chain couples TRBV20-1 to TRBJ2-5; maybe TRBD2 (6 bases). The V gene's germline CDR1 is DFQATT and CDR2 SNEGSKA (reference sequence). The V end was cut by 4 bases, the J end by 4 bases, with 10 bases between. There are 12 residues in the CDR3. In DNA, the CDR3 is TGCAGTGCTAACCGGGGGTCAGAGACCCAGTACTTC. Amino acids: CSANRGSETQYF.